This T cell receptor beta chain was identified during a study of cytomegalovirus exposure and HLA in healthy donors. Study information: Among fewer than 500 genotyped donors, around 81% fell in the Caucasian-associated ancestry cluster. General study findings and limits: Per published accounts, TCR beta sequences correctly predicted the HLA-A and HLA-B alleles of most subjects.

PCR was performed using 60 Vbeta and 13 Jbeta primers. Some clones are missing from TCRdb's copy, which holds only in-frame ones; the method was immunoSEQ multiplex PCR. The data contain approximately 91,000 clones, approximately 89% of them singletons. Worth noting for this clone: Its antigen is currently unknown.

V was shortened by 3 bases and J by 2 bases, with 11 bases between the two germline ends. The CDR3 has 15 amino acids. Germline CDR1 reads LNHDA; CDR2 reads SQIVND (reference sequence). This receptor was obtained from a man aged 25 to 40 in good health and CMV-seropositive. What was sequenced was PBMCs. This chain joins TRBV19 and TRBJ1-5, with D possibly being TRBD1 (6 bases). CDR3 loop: CASSIGGAGNQPQHF. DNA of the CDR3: TGTGCCAGTAGTATTGGGGGGGCAGGCAATCAGCCCCAGCATTTT.